The rows below give T cell receptor beta chains drawn from one sample of a study of CD8 T cells in ankylosing spondylitis. TCRdb independently ran MiXCR on the 5' RACE reads; one entry per CDR3 protein. The table shows some 300,000 distinct CDR3 sequences, with less than 25% occurring only once. The sample was blood, either unsorted or a sorted T cell fraction (not recorded which). Source of these receptors: a female donor with ankylosing spondylitis or in good health (not recorded which). CDR3s include the opening cysteine and the closing phenylalanine or tryptophan. A D gene is named only where the DNA matches it firmly. Where a row states a size, it is once, few, many or the class of an expanded clone; other rows omit it.

clone_size j_call v_call d_call cdr3_nt cdr3_aa
- TRBJ2-1 TRBV15 - TGTGCCACCAGCACTGAAAACAGGGTAGGGTCCTACAATGAGCAGTTCTTC CATSTENRVGSYNEQFF
- TRBJ2-5 TRBV28 TRBD2 TGTGCCAGCAGTTTGAGGCGGGAGGGCCGAGAGACCCAGTACTTC CASSLRREGRETQYF
- TRBJ1-2 TRBV28 - TGTGCCAGCAGTTTAGGGGTGCCTTATGGCTACACCTTC CASSLGVPYGYTF
- TRBJ2-7 TRBV7-2 - TGTGCCAGCAGCTTCCCCCAAGGAAGCGGTTTAAACTACGAGCAGTACTTC CASSFPQGSGLNYEQYF
- TRBJ2-5 TRBV20-1 - TGCAGTGCTAGCGCCGGGATAGAGACCCAGTACTTC CSASAGIETQYF
- TRBJ1-1 TRBV7-8 - TGTGCCAGCAGCTTAGTATACACTAAAGCTTTCTTT CASSLVYTKAFF
- TRBJ1-5 TRBV20-1 - TGCAGTGCCCACAGAGACAATAGCAATCAGCCCCAGCATTTT CSAHRDNSNQPQHF
many TRBJ2-3 TRBV29-1 - TGCAGCGGGGGGCGTAGAGCAGATACGCAGTATTTT CSGGRRADTQYF
- TRBJ2-3 TRBV25-1 - TGTGCCAGCAGTGAATACGGGCCCCCATCGCAGTATTTT CASSEYGPPSQYF
few TRBJ2-5 TRBV6-1 TRBD2 TGTGACAGCAGCCAAGCGGGAGTCATCGAGACCCAGTACTTC CDSSQAGVIETQYF
many TRBJ1-5 TRBV12-3/TRBV12-4 - TGTGCCAGCAGCTTAGACGGACAGCATCAGCCCCAGCATTTT CASSLDGQHQPQHF
- TRBJ1-2 TRBV29-1 TRBD1 TGCAGCGTTGGTGAGGGGGCGCGGTATGGCTACACCTTC CSVGEGARYGYTF
- TRBJ1-5 TRBV3-1 - TGTGCCAGCCGACTCCGGGGTGATAGCAATCAGCCCCAGCATTTT CASRLRGDSNQPQHF
few TRBJ1-2 TRBV6-5 - TGTGCCACGCGGGACGGGTCCTATGGCTACACCTTC CATRDGSYGYTF
- TRBJ1-5 TRBV6-2/TRBV6-3 - TGTGCCAGCAGTTACAGGTGGGGGAACCTGAATCAGCCCCAGCATTTT CASSYRWGNLNQPQHF
- TRBJ1-1 TRBV11-2 - TGTGCCAGCAGCTTACACCGGGGAGGTGCAGGGCGGAACACTGAAGCTTTCTTT CASSLHRGGAGRNTEAFF
many TRBJ2-1 TRBV7-8 - TGTGCCAGCAGCTTAGCTTTGTACAATGAGCAGTTCTTC CASSLALYNEQFF
- TRBJ1-1 TRBV6-2/TRBV6-3 - TGTGCCAGCAGTTCCAGCGGGACTTTAGCTTTCTTT CASSSSGTLAFF
few TRBJ2-1 TRBV7-2 - TGTGCCAGCAGCCTGGGGGGACCCTCCAATGAGCAGTTCTTC CASSLGGPSNEQFF
- TRBJ1-1 TRBV29-1 TRBD1 TGCAGCGGGGGACAGGGGGTCACTGAAGCTTTCTTT CSGGQGVTEAFF
- TRBJ1-1 TRBV6-2/TRBV6-3 - TGTGCCAGCACCTTACAGGGTAATGAAGCTTTCTTT CASTLQGNEAFF
- TRBJ1-1 TRBV5-5 - TGTGCCAGCAGCTTGTTGGAAAGGATGAACACTGAAGCTTTCTTT CASSLLERMNTEAFF
- TRBJ2-2 TRBV4-1 - TGCGCCAGCGCTGGGGAGTTGCGGACCGGGGAGCTGTTTTTT CASAGELRTGELFF
few TRBJ2-7 TRBV7-8 - TGTGCCAGCAGCTTACGTGTAGGCGGGACTCGCGAGCAGTACTTC CASSLRVGGTREQYF
few TRBJ1-2 TRBV6-2/TRBV6-3 - TGTGCCAGCAGTTACTTTGGAGGCTACACCTTC CASSYFGGYTF
few TRBJ1-6 TRBV10-3 - TGTGCCATGGGATCCAGTATCAATTCACCCCTCCACTTT CAMGSSINSPLHF
few TRBJ2-1 TRBV6-2/TRBV6-3 TRBD1 TGTGCCAGCAAAACAGGGGACAATGAGCAGTTCTTC CASKTGDNEQFF
- TRBJ2-5 TRBV5-1 - TGCGCCAGCAGCCTTGGGGAGGTTCAGGAGACCCAGTACTTC CASSLGEVQETQYF
few TRBJ1-2 TRBV7-9 - TGTGCCAGCAGCTTAGACCTCTATGGCTACACCTTC CASSLDLYGYTF
few TRBJ1-2 TRBV5-1 - TGCGCCAGCAGCTCTCGGACGGTTGTAAACTATGGCTACACCTTC CASSSRTVVNYGYTF
few TRBJ2-3 TRBV5-1 TRBD2 TGCGCCAGCAGCTTGAAGGGACTAGCGGGGGTCACAGATACGCAGTATTTT CASSLKGLAGVTDTQYF
few TRBJ2-1 TRBV20-1 - TGCAGTGCTAGAGGGGACGAACGACAGTTCTTC CSARGDERQFF
many TRBJ1-1 TRBV12-3/TRBV12-4 - TGTGCCAGCAGTTTCGTTCGGTTGAACACTGAAGCTTTCTTT CASSFVRLNTEAFF
few TRBJ2-7 TRBV7-2 - TGTGCCAGCAGCTTGGTCGCCAGAAGGTACGAGCAGTACTTC CASSLVARRYEQYF
few TRBJ2-1 TRBV9 TRBD2 TGTGCCAGCAGCGTAACAGCGGGAGGGCCGGGTTACAATGAGCAGTTCTTC CASSVTAGGPGYNEQFF
- TRBJ2-7 TRBV6-1 TRBD2 TGTGCCAGCAGTAAGGGACTACTCTACGAGCAGTACTTC CASSKGLLYEQYF
few TRBJ2-3 TRBV24-1 TRBD2 TGTGCCACCAGTGATAGTGGACTAGGCGCAGATACGCAGTATTTT CATSDSGLGADTQYF
- TRBJ2-2 TRBV15 - TGTGCCACCAGCAGTTTGCCAGGACTCCTGAACACCGGGGAGCTGTTTTTT CATSSLPGLLNTGELFF
few TRBJ2-1 TRBV7-2 TRBD1 TGTGCCAGCAGCCCAGCGGGACAGGGATACAATGAGCAGTTCTTC CASSPAGQGYNEQFF
- TRBJ2-7 TRBV27 TRBD1 TGTGCCAGCAGTTCAAGGACAGGGGGCCTGGCTGGGAACGAGCAGTACTTC CASSSRTGGLAGNEQYF
- TRBJ2-7 TRBV6-2/TRBV6-3 - TGTGCCAGCAGTTACCCTATGAACTACGAGCAGTACTTC CASSYPMNYEQYF